These T cell receptor beta chains were read from a single sample in a study of blood T cell repertoires in COVID-19. The method was immunoSEQ multiplex PCR; TCRdb's version includes in-frame clones alone and lacks a portion of them. The sample has some 220,000 clones, 65% to 85% seen once. The sequenced material came from peripheral blood. The receptors were sampled from a woman aged 25 to 39 who had recovered from COVID-19. Each CDR3 is given with its conserved first and last residue. Each record gives: clone size, V gene, D gene, J gene, CDR3 protein, CDR3 DNA. The D gene is left open where the match is weak. Rows may omit the clone size; those that give it use once, few, many or a size class.

NA	TRBV5-1	NA	TRBJ1-6	CASSTGTPVSPLHF	TGCGCCAGCAGCACCGGGACACCGGTTTCACCCCTCCACTTT
NA	TRBV28	NA	TRBJ2-7	CASQGGFYEQYF	TGTGCCAGTCAGGGGGGATTCTACGAGCAGTACTTC
NA	TRBV30	NA	TRBJ1-2	CAWSEGVDYGYTF	TGTGCCTGGAGCGAGGGGGTTGACTATGGCTACACCTTC
few	TRBV6-5	NA	TRBJ1-3	CASTSSGNTIYF	TGTGCCAGCACCTCCTCTGGAAACACCATATATTTT
NA	TRBV9	NA	TRBJ2-7	CASSVATGAAYEQYF	TGTGCCAGCAGCGTAGCGACGGGAGCGGCCTACGAGCAGTACTTC
NA	TRBV29-1	NA	TRBJ2-1	CSVVADSYNEQFF	TGCAGCGTTGTAGCGGACTCCTACAATGAGCAGTTCTTC
NA	TRBV27	TRBD1	TRBJ2-7	CASSGRQGTQEGQYF	TGTGCCAGCAGTGGTCGACAGGGGACCCAGGAGGGGCAGTACTTC
NA	TRBV18	TRBD1	TRBJ1-5	CASSSWTGADQPQHF	TGTGCCAGCTCATCTTGGACAGGGGCTGATCAGCCCCAGCATTTT
NA	TRBV30	TRBD2	TRBJ2-7	CAWKLLAGNHEQYF	TGTGCCTGGAAGCTACTAGCGGGAAATCACGAGCAGTACTTC
NA	TRBV28	TRBD1	TRBJ1-5	CASRFTGEGNQPQHF	TGTGCCAGCCGCTTCACAGGGGAGGGCAATCAGCCCCAGCATTTT
NA	TRBV7-2	TRBD2	TRBJ2-1	CASSISTSGINNEQFF	TGTGCCAGCAGCATTTCGACTAGCGGGATCAACAATGAGCAGTTCTTC
NA	TRBV30	NA	TRBJ1-2	CAWSRDDNYGYTF	TGTGCCTGGAGCAGGGATGATAACTATGGCTACACCTTC
NA	TRBV19	NA	TRBJ1-1	CASAPRGRGTEAFF	TGTGCCAGTGCGCCGCGGGGCAGAGGCACTGAAGCTTTCTTT
few	TRBV5-6	NA	TRBJ1-2	CAARQGARANYGYTF	TGTGCCGCCCGTCAAGGGGCCCGAGCTAACTATGGCTACACCTTC
NA	TRBV14	TRBD1	TRBJ2-6	CASSHGQGRYGANVLTF	TGTGCCAGCAGCCACGGACAGGGGAGATATGGGGCCAACGTCCTGACTTTC
NA	TRBV10-1	TRBD1	TRBJ2-1	CASARQGRNEQFF	TGCGCCAGCGCGCGACAGGGGAGGAATGAGCAGTTCTTC
NA	TRBV9	TRBD2	TRBJ2-5	CASSVAPSGRAGVETQYF	TGTGCCAGCAGCGTAGCCCCCAGCGGGAGGGCCGGAGTTGAGACCCAGTACTTC
NA	TRBV19	NA	TRBJ2-1	CASSIGGFGAYNEQFF	TGTGCCAGTAGTATAGGGGGCTTTGGCGCCTACAATGAGCAGTTCTTC
NA	TRBV5-1	NA	TRBJ2-1	CASSLQSSYNEQFF	TGCGCCAGCAGCTTACAATCTTCCTACAATGAGCAGTTCTTC
few	TRBV5-4	TRBD1	TRBJ2-6	CANSRTGVGSGANVLTF	TGTGCCAACTCCCGGACAGGGGTAGGCTCTGGGGCCAACGTCCTGACTTTC
NA	TRBV27	NA	TRBJ2-6	CASTHSGANVLTF	TGTGCCAGCACACACTCTGGGGCCAACGTCCTGACTTTC
NA	TRBV30	TRBD1	TRBJ1-5	CAWSRFLDRGPNRPQHF	TGTGCCTGGAGTCGTTTTTTGGACAGGGGGCCGAACCGGCCCCAGCATTTT
NA	TRBV6-1	NA	TRBJ1-1	CASSETAGGVTEAFF	TGTGCCAGCAGTGAGACCGCCGGAGGGGTCACTGAAGCTTTCTTT
NA	TRBV3-1/TRBV3-2	TRBD2	TRBJ2-5	CASSPTTSGSGETQYF	TGTGCCAGCAGCCCAACGACTAGCGGGAGCGGGGAGACCCAGTACTTC
NA	TRBV28	TRBD1	TRBJ2-7	CASRDSRYEQYF	TGTGCCAGCCGGGACAGCCGCTACGAGCAGTACTTC
NA	TRBV6-4	TRBD1	TRBJ2-1	CASSPTGNGAYNEQFF	TGTGCCAGCAGCCCGACAGGGAATGGGGCCTACAATGAGCAGTTCTTC
NA	TRBV3-1/TRBV3-2	NA	TRBJ2-1	CASSQGRRGGNEQFF	TGTGCCAGCAGCCAGGGGCGGAGAGGGGGCAATGAGCAGTTCTTC
NA	TRBV5-1	TRBD1	TRBJ2-7	CASSLISGGRYEQYF	TGCGCCAGCAGCTTGATATCAGGGGGTCGGTACGAGCAGTACTTC
NA	TRBV7-2	TRBD1	TRBJ2-7	CASSSIHPGTGFYEQYF	TGTGCCAGCAGCTCCATCCATCCAGGGACAGGGTTCTACGAGCAGTACTTC
NA	TRBV7-9	TRBD1	TRBJ2-5	CASSQRQGVTQETQYF	TGTGCCAGCAGCCAAAGACAGGGGGTAACCCAAGAGACCCAGTACTTC
NA	TRBV9	TRBD2	TRBJ2-7	CASSVDPPSGRYEQYF	TGTGCCAGCAGCGTAGATCCCCCTAGCGGGAGGTACGAGCAGTACTTC
NA	TRBV30	TRBD1	TRBJ2-5	CAWGNPTGVETQYF	TGTGCCTGGGGAAACCCGACAGGGGTAGAGACCCAGTACTTC
NA	TRBV27	NA	TRBJ2-1	CASSPSVNEQFF	TGTGCCAGCAGTCCCTCCGTGAATGAGCAGTTCTTC
NA	TRBV2	NA	TRBJ1-1	CASSASWGGEIEAFF	TGTGCCAGCAGTGCATCCTGGGGGGGGGAGATAGAAGCTTTCTTT
NA	TRBV5-1	TRBD2	TRBJ2-1	CASSYRLAGLGYNEQFF	TGCGCCAGCAGCTATCGACTAGCGGGGCTGGGGTACAATGAGCAGTTCTTC
NA	TRBV9	TRBD2	TRBJ2-7	CASSVGTSVAYEQYF	TGTGCCAGCAGCGTGGGGACTAGTGTCGCCTACGAGCAGTACTTC
NA	TRBV5-1	TRBD2	TRBJ2-3	CASSMGLSTSDTQYF	TGCGCCAGCAGCATGGGACTAAGTACCTCAGATACGCAGTATTTT
once	TRBV3-1/TRBV3-2	TRBD2	TRBJ2-3	CASSLRLAGGPDTQYF	TGTGCCAGCAGCCTAAGACTAGCGGGAGGGCCGGATACGCAGTATTTT
NA	TRBV30	TRBD2	TRBJ2-5	CAWTSGRFGETQYF	TGTGCCTGGACTAGCGGGAGGTTCGGTGAGACCCAGTACTTC
NA	TRBV6-5	NA	TRBJ2-1	CATLGKGAYNEQFF	TGTGCCACCCTGGGGAAGGGAGCCTACAATGAGCAGTTCTTC
once	TRBV6-6	NA	TRBJ1-2	CASTPSRQGGTGYTF	TGTGCCAGCACCCCCTCCAGGCAGGGAGGGACGGGCTACACCTTC
NA	TRBV30	TRBD1	TRBJ1-1	CAWSTGQGTSAFF	TGTGCCTGGAGTACGGGACAGGGAACATCCGCTTTCTTT
NA	TRBV19	NA	TRBJ1-2	CASSMPGGYGYTF	TGTGCCAGTAGTATGCCGGGGGGCTATGGCTACACCTTC
NA	TRBV24-1	NA	TRBJ1-1	CATSDLPMKEGKAFF	TGTGCCACCAGTGATTTGCCTATGAAGGAGGGGAAAGCTTTCTTT
NA	TRBV10-2	NA	TRBJ1-4	CASSDPGDNEKLFF	TGCGCCAGCAGTGACCCCGGGGATAATGAAAAACTGTTTTTT
few	TRBV6-2/TRBV6-3	NA	TRBJ2-2	CASSFPTGELFF	TGTGCCAGCAGTTTCCCAACCGGGGAGCTGTTTTTT
few	TRBV5-4	TRBD1	TRBJ1-1	CASSTLDREVAEAFF	TGTGCCAGCAGCACTTTGGACAGGGAAGTGGCTGAAGCTTTCTTT
NA	TRBV7-9	TRBD2	TRBJ2-7	CASSPLAGGPYEQYF	TGTGCCAGCAGCCCGCTAGCGGGAGGGCCATACGAGCAGTACTTC
NA	TRBV28	TRBD2	TRBJ2-1	CASTLAGGPSYNEQFF	TGTGCCAGCACGTTAGCGGGAGGGCCTTCCTACAATGAGCAGTTCTTC
NA	TRBV10-3	NA	TRBJ2-7	CAIKPDTTYEQYF	TGTGCCATCAAACCTGACACCACCTACGAGCAGTACTTC
NA	TRBV5-6	TRBD1	TRBJ2-3	CASSLAGQGPATDTQYF	TGTGCCAGCAGCTTGGCCGGACAGGGCCCGGCCACAGATACGCAGTATTTT
NA	TRBV10-3	NA	TRBJ2-7	CAISVDRSYEQYF	TGTGCCATCAGTGTAGACAGATCCTACGAGCAGTACTTC
few	TRBV7-9	TRBD2	TRBJ2-5	CASSSSNSGSWETQYF	TGTGCCAGCAGCTCCTCTAATAGCGGGTCCTGGGAGACCCAGTACTTC
NA	TRBV24-1	NA	TRBJ2-5	CATSSASGSGETQYF	TGTGCCACCAGTTCAGCATCCGGGTCGGGAGAGACCCAGTACTTC
NA	TRBV6-5	TRBD1	TRBJ2-1	CASSPGGNEQFF	TGTGCCAGCAGTCCAGGGGGCAATGAGCAGTTCTTC
few	TRBV7-3	NA	TRBJ1-2	CASSPTGGANDYGYTF	TGTGCCAGCAGCCCGACCGGGGGGGCAAACGACTATGGCTACACCTTC
NA	TRBV18	NA	TRBJ2-3	CASSPPRAGTDTQYF	TGTGCCAGCTCACCTCCCCGTGCGGGCACAGATACGCAGTATTTT